This T cell receptor beta chain was sequenced during a study of T-cell reconstitution after alpha-beta-depleted transplantation in children. Notes on the study in general: Roughly two months post-transplant, alpha-beta T cells reportedly originated from several hundred graft clones that had expanded. One year post-transplant, T-cell counts and diversity were largely derived from T cells produced anew.

Trimming removed 3 bases at V and 8 bases at J, with 15 bases between. CDR1 and CDR2 from the germline V gene are DFQATT and SNEGSKA (reference sequence). CDR3 length: 13 residues. TCRbeta library construction was performed incorporating unique molecular identifiers. TCRdb analysed the PCR reads with MiXCR anew, one entry per CDR3 protein. This sample has 200,000 to 250,000 distinct CDR3 sequences, with approximately 11% found just once. Concerning this clonotype: Its specificity is unknown.

The specimen comprised PBMCs, sampled before TCRalphabeta/CD19-depleted stem cell transplant. V is TRBV20-1 and J is TRBJ2-3; the D is unclear. The TCR comes from a child in the first two years of life with acute myeloid leukemia, due to receive a stem cell transplant. For the CDR3, the DNA is TGCAGTGCTAGGACTCAAAACACGGGTACGCAGTATTTT. Translation gives CSARTQNTGTQYF.